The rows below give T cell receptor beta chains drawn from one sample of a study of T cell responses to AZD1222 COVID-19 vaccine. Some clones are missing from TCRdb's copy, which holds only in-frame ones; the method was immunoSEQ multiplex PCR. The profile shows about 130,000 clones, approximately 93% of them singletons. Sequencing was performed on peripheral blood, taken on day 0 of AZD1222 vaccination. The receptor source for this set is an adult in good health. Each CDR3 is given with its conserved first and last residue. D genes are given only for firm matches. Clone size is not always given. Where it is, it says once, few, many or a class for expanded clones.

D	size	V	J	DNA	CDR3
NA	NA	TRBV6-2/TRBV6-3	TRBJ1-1	TGTGCCAGCAGTTACTCGGCAGGAGGCACTGAAGCTTTCTTT	CASSYSAGGTEAFF
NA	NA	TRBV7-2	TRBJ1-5	TGTGCCAGCAGCTTGGACAGATTCAATCAGCCCCAGCATTTT	CASSLDRFNQPQHF
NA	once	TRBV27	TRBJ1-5	TGTGCCAGCAGTTTATTTGGGCCCGCCCGGGGTAAGCCCCAGCATTTT	CASSLFGPARGKPQHF
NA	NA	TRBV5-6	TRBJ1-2	TGTGCCAGCAGCCAATGGGGGGAGGCCTATGGCTACACCTTC	CASSQWGEAYGYTF
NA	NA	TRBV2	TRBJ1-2	TGTGCCAGCAGTGAAGTTCCAGGGGTATATGGCTACACCTTC	CASSEVPGVYGYTF
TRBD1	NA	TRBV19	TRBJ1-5	TGTGCCAGTACCCCACAGGGGGCTCGGAATCAGCCCCAGCATTTT	CASTPQGARNQPQHF
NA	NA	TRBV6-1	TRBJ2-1	TGTGCCAGCAGTGAAGAGGCCAGCTTTAGCTCCTACAATGAGCAGTTCTTC	CASSEEASFSSYNEQFF
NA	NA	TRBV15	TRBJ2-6	TGTGCCACCAGCAGGGAAGGCATCTTCTCTGGGGCCAACGTCCTGACTTTC	CATSREGIFSGANVLTF
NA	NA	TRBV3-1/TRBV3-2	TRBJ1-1	TGTGCCAGCAGCCAAGACTCTTGGTTCGCTTTCTTT	CASSQDSWFAFF
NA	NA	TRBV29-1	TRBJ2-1	TGCAGCGGCCTGCGGGGGCCGGCCTACAATGAGCAGTTCTTC	CSGLRGPAYNEQFF
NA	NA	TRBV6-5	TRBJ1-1	TGTGCCACCCTACGGCAGATAGGCACTGAAGCTTTCTTT	CATLRQIGTEAFF
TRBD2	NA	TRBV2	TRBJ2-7	TGTGCCAGCAGTGTCAGCGGGGGGGCTGAGCAGTACTTC	CASSVSGGAEQYF
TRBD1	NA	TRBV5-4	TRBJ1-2	TGTGCCAGCAGCGTGGGACAGGGCTATGGCTACACCTTC	CASSVGQGYGYTF
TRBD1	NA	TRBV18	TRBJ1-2	TGTGCCAGCTCACCACGAGGGACAGGGGATTCCTATGGCTACACCTTC	CASSPRGTGDSYGYTF
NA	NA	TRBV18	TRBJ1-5	TGTGCCAGCTCACCCTCCGACAGGAATCAGCCCCAGCATTTT	CASSPSDRNQPQHF
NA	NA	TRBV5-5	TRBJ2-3	TGTGCCAGCAGCTTGGGAGGGGCGGGGGACAGGTATTTT	CASSLGGAGDRYF
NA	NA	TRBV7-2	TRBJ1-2	TGTGCCAGCAGCTTAGTAAGGGGTGACTATGGCTACACCTTC	CASSLVRGDYGYTF
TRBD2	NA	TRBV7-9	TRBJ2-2	TGTGCCAGCAGGTCGACTAGCGGGGCTCCGAACACCGGGGAGCTGTTTTTT	CASRSTSGAPNTGELFF
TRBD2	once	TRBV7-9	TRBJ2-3	TGTGCCAGCAGCTTAGTCGTGGCGGGGGGCCCAGATACGCAGTATTTT	CASSLVVAGGPDTQYF
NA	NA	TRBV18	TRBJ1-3	TGTGCCAGCTCCCAGTCCGGGCGTTCTGGAAACACCATATATTTT	CASSQSGRSGNTIYF
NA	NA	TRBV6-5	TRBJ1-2	TGTGCCAGCAGTAGGACTTCGGGGGGCTACACCTTC	CASSRTSGGYTF
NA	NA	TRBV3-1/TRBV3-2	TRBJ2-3	TGTGCCAGCAGCCAAGTCGATACGCAGTATTTT	CASSQVDTQYF
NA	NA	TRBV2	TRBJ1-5	TGTGCCAGCAGTGTCACCCGGGGGATGCAGCCCCAGCATTTT	CASSVTRGMQPQHF
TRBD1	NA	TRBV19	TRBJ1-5	TGTGCCAGTAGTCCCCCGACAGGGGACAGTCAGCCCCAGCATTTT	CASSPPTGDSQPQHF
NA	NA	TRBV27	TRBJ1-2	TGTGCCAGCAGTTTGGGTCAGGGGACTGGCTACACCTTC	CASSLGQGTGYTF
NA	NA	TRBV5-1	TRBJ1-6	TGCGCCAGCAGCCCAACGTTGGGGGACGCTGGGTCACCCCTCCACTTT	CASSPTLGDAGSPLHF
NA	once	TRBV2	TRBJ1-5	TGTGCCAGCACAGGGTGGCTCGATCAGCCCCAGCATTTT	CASTGWLDQPQHF
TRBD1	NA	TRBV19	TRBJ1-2	TGTGCCAGTAGGCCGGGACAGGGGAAAGTAAATGGCTACACCTTC	CASRPGQGKVNGYTF
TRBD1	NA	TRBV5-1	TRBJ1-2	TGCGCCAGCAGCTTACCGGGACAGGGCCTGGAGGTCTATGGCTACACCTTC	CASSLPGQGLEVYGYTF
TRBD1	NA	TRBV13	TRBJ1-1	TGTGCCAGCAGCTTAGGCCTTGGAGGGGGCAGGATGAACACTGAAGCTTTCTTT	CASSLGLGGGRMNTEAFF
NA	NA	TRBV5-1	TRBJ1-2	TGCGCCAGCAGCTTGGCATTTGGGATTAACTATGGCTACACCTTC	CASSLAFGINYGYTF
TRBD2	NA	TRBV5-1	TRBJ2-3	TGCGCCAGCAGCGCGAGCGGGGTGAGCACAGATACGCAGTATTTT	CASSASGVSTDTQYF
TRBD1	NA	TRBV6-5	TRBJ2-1	TGTGCCAGCAGTTACTCGACAGGGGTCGGCAATGAGCAGTTCTTC	CASSYSTGVGNEQFF
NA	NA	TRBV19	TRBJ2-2	TGTGCCAGTAGCCCCTTGGGCCTGGATGACACCGGGGAGCTGTTTTTT	CASSPLGLDDTGELFF
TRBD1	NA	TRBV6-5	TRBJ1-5	TGTGCCAGCAGCTACAGGGGTGGCGATCAGCCCCAGCATTTT	CASSYRGGDQPQHF
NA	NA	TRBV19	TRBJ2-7	TGTGCCAGTAGTACGACAGGAGGTGACTTCCACGAGCAGTACTTC	CASSTTGGDFHEQYF
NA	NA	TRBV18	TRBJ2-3	TGTGCCAGCTCACCACGGGACAATCCAGATACGCAGTATTTT	CASSPRDNPDTQYF
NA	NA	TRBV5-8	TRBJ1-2	TGTGCCAGCAGCCTCCAGGGCCACACCAACTATGGCTACACCTTC	CASSLQGHTNYGYTF
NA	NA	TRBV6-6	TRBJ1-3	TGTGCCAGCAGGCCCCTCACAGGGAATTCTGGAAACACCATATATTTT	CASRPLTGNSGNTIYF
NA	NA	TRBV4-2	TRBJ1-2	TGTGCCAGCAGCCAAGGCAGGGTAGTAGGCTACACCTTC	CASSQGRVVGYTF
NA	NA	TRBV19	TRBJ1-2	TGTGCCAGTAGTATTCGGGGGGCGCATGCGGGCTACACCTTC	CASSIRGAHAGYTF
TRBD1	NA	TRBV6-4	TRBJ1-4	TGTGCCAGCAGTGAGGGACAGAGTGCAACTAATGAAAAACTGTTTTTT	CASSEGQSATNEKLFF
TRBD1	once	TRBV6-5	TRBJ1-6	TGTGCCAGCAGCCAGGGTGGGGCAGGGGGTTCACCCCTCCACTTT	CASSQGGAGGSPLHF
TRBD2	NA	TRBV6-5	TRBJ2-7	TGTGCCAGCAACCAGCGGGGGGGCTCCTACGAGCAGTACTTC	CASNQRGGSYEQYF
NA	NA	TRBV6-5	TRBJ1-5	TGTGCCAGCAGACATCACTCTCGAGGCAATCAGCCCCAGCATTTT	CASRHHSRGNQPQHF
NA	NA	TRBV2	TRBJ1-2	TGTGCCAGCAGTGAAGCGGAGGAATTCTATGGCTACACCTTC	CASSEAEEFYGYTF
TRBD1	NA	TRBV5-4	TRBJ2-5	TGTGCCAGCAGCCACACCCGGGACAGGCAAGAGACCCAGTACTTC	CASSHTRDRQETQYF
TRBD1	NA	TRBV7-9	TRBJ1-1	TGTGCCAGCAGTTCCCATCCCAGGGGGCAGAAAACTGAAGCTTTCTTT	CASSSHPRGQKTEAFF
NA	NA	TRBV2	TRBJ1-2	TGTGCCAGCAGGCCAGACGGAATCTATGGCTACACCTTC	CASRPDGIYGYTF
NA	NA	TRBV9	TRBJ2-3	TGTGCCAGCAGCGTAGTTGGGGAAGGCACAGATACGCAGTATTTT	CASSVVGEGTDTQYF
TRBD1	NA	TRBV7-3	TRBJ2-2	TGTGCCAGCAGCCCCGGGACAGCGAACACCGGGGAGCTGTTTTTT	CASSPGTANTGELFF
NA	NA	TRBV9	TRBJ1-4	TGTGCCAGCAGCGCCCGCGGGGGGCGACCAGGTGAAAAACTGTTTTTT	CASSARGGRPGEKLFF
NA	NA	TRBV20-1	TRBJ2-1	TGCAGTGCTAGTCGTATGGAGCAGTTCTTC	CSASRMEQFF
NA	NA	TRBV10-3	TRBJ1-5	TGTGCCATCAGTGTAGGTAATCAGCCCCAGCATTTT	CAISVGNQPQHF
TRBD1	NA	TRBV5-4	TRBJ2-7	TGTGCTTCGACAGGGCTCAACTACGAGCAGTACTTC	CASTGLNYEQYF
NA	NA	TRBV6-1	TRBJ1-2	TGTGCCAGCAGTGAAAGGGGGGACGGCTACACCTTC	CASSERGDGYTF
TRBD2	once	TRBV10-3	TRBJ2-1	TGTGCCATCAGTCAGACTAGCGGGGGGGCCCAGTATAGGGTTGAGCAGTTCTTC	CAISQTSGGAQYRVEQFF
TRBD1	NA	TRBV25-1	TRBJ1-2	TGTGCCAGCAGTCCCCAGACAGGGAACGGCTACACCTTC	CASSPQTGNGYTF
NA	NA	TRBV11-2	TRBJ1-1	TGTGCCAGCAGCTCGGGGGTTGGTGAAGCTTTCTTT	CASSSGVGEAFF
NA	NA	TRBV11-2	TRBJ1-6	TGTGCCAGCAGCTCACGGATGGTCTATAATTCACCCCTCCACTTT	CASSSRMVYNSPLHF